This TCR beta chain stems from a study of OX40 agonist ivuxolimab in advanced cancers. Findings and caveats of the study: Antigen specificity was not determined for the expanded peripheral T cells. CD8+ T cells averaged more expanded clones than CD4+.

V dropped 0 bases and J dropped 8 bases, with 5 bases sitting between them. Germline values: CDR1 PRHDT, CDR2 FYEKMQ (reference sequence). The CDR3 consists of 12 residues. Assay: immunoSEQ multiplex PCR; the TCRdb copy retains only in-frame clones and omits some. The table has tens of thousands of clones, 88% seen once. In its sample, this clone was seen a few times. Its antigen is as yet unknown. Sampled blood was obtained at baseline, cycle 4 day 1, and cycle 7 day 1. The chain is built from TRBV13 and TRBJ2-1; D unresolved. The specimen comprised CD4+ or CD8+ T cells sorted from blood, sampled in a trial of the OX40 agonist ivuxolimab. This TCR derives from an adult with an advanced solid tumor such as melanoma, head and neck, liver or kidney cancer. CDR3 DNA: TGTGCCAGCAGCTTAGGGATTGATGAGCAGTTCTTC. It is translated as CASSLGIDEQFF.